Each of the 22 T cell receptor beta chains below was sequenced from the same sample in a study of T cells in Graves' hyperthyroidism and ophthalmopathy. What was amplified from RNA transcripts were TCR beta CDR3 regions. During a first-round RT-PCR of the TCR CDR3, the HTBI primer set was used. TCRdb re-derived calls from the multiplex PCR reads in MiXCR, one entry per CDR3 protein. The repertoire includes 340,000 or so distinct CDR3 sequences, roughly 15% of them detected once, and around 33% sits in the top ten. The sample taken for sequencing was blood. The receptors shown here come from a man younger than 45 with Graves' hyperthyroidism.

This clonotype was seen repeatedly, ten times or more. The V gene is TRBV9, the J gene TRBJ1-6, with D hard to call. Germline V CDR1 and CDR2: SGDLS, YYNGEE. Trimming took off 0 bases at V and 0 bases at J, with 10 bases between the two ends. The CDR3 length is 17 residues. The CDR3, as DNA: TGTGCCAGCAGCGTAGGTGTCCGGAGCTCCTATAATTCACCCCTCCACTTT. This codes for CASSVGVRSSYNSPLHF.

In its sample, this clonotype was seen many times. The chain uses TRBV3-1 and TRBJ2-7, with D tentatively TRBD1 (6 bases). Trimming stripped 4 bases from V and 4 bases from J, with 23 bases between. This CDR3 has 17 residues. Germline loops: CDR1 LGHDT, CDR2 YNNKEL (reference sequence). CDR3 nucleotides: TGTGCCAGCAGCCCTCGACGGTCGACTGGGGGACAATACGAGCAGTACTTC. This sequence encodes CASSPRRSTGGQYEQYF.

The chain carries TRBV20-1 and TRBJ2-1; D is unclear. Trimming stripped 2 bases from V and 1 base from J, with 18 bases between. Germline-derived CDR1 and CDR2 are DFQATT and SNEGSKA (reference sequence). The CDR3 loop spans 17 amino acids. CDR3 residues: CSARPPGLRSSYNEQFF. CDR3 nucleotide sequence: TGCAGTGCTAGACCCCCCGGTTTGAGAAGTTCCTACAATGAGCAGTTCTTC.

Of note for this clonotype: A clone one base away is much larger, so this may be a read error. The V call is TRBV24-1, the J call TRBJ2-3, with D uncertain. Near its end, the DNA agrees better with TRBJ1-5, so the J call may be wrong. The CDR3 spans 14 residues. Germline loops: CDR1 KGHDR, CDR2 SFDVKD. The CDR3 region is CATSEVATTDTQHF. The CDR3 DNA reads TGTGCCACCAGTGAGGTCGCTACCACAGATACGCAGCATTTT.

The CDR3 here is CAWRDRDQIYGYTF. The CDR3 bases are TGTGCCTGGAGGGACAGGGACCAGATTTATGGCTACACCTTC. The rearrangement uses TRBV30 and TRBJ1-2; 8 bases line up with TRBD1. J gave up 5 bases and V 3 bases, and 8 bases lay outside the gene matches. Germline-derived CDR1 and CDR2 are GTSNPN and SVGIG (reference sequence). This CDR3 comprises 14 residues. The variable domain in full, with the rest retrieved from reference TRBV30 and TRBJ1-2, is SQTIHQWPATLVQPVGSPLSLECTVEGTSNPNLYWYRQAAGRGLQLLFYSVGIGQISSEVPQNLSASRPQDRQFILSSKKLLLSDSGFYLCAWRDRDQIYGYTFGSGTRLTVV.

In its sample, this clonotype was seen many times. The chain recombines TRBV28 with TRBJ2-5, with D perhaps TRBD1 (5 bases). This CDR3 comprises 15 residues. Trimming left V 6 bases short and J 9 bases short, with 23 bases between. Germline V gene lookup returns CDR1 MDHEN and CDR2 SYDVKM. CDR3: CASSGDRPLKSAQYF. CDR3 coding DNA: TGTGCCAGCAGCGGTGACAGACCCCTAAAGTCGGCCCAGTACTTC.

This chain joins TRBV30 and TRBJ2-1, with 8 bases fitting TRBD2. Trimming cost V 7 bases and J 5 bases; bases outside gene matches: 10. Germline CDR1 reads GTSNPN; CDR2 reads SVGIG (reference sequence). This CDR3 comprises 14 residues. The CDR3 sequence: CASQQGTSNNEQFF. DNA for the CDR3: TGTGCCTCCCAACAAGGGACTAGTAACAATGAGCAGTTCTTC.

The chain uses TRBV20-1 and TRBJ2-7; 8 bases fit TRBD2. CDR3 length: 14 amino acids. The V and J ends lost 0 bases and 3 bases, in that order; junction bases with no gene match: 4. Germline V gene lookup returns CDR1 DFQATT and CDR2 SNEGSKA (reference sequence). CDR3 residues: CSARDHTSGYEQYF. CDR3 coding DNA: TGCAGTGCTAGAGACCATACTAGCGGCTACGAGCAGTACTTC.

The CDR3 sequence: CASSVGEFNEQFF. The CDR3 DNA is TGTGCCAGCAGCGTAGGCGAATTCAATGAGCAGTTCTTC. The rearrangement joins TRBV9 to TRBJ2-1; D is unclear. The CDR3 contains 13 residues. Between the trimmed V and J ends, which lost 0 bases and 6 bases, there was a span of 7 bases. The germline V gene has CDR1 SGDLS and CDR2 YYNGEE.

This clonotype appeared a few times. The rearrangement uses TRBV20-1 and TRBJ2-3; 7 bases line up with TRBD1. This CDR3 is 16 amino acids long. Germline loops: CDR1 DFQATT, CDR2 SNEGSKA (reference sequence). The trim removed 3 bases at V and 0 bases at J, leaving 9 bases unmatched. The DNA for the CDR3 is TGCAGTGCTAGTCCGGGACAGAGCTCTAGCACAGATACGCAGTATTTT. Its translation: CSASPGQSSSTDTQYF.

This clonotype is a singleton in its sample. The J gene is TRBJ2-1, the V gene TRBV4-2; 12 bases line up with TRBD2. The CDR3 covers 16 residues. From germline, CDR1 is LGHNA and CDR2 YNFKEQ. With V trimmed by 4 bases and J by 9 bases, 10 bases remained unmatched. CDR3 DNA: TGTGCCAGCAGCCGGATTCTAGCGGGAGGGCCTGGTGAGCAGTTCTTC. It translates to CASSRILAGGPGEQFF.

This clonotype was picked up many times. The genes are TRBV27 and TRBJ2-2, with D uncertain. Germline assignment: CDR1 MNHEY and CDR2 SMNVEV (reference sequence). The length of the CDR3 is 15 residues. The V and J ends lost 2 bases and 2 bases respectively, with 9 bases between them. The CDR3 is CASSLTAINTGELFF. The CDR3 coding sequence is TGTGCCAGCAGTTTAACAGCCATAAACACCGGGGAGCTGTTTTTT.

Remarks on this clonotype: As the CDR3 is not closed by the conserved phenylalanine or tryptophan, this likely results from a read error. The CDR3 loop is CATWPSGANVLTL. CDR3 in DNA: TGTGCCACCTGGCCCTCTGGGGCCAACGTCCTGACTCTC. The chain links TRBV27 to TRBJ2-6; D is unresolved. There are 13 residues in the CDR3. With 10 bases removed from V and 0 bases from J, the gap between germline ends came to 7 bases. Germline V lookup: CDR1 MNHEY, CDR2 SMNVEV (reference sequence).

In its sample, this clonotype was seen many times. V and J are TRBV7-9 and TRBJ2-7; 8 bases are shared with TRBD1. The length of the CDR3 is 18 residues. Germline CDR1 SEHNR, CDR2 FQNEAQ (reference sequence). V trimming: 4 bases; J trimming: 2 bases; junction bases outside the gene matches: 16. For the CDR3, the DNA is TGTGCCAGCAGCTCGCGGGGAACAGGCCGGGACAGGACCTACGAGCAGTACTTC. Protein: CASSSRGTGRDRTYEQYF.

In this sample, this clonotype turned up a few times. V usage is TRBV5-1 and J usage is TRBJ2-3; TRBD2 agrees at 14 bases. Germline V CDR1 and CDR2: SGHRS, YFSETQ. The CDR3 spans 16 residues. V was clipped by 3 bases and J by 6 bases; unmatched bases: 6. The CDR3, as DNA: TGCGCCAGCAGCTCGGGGGGACTAGCGGGAGTGGATACGCAGTATTTT. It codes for CASSSGGLAGVDTQYF.

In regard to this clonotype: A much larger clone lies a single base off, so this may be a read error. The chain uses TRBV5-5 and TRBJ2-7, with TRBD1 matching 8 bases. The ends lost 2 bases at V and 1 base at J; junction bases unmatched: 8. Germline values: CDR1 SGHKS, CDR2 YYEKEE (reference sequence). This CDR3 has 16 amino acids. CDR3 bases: TGTGCCAGCAGCTTAGACAGGGGCTTAAGGTCCTACGAGCAGTACTTC. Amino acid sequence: CASSLDRGLRSYEQYF.

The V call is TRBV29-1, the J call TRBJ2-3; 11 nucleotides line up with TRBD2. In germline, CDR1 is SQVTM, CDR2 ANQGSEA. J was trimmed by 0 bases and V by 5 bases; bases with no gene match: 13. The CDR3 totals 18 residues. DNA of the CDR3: TGCAGCGTTCAAACTAGCGGGAGTGCCTCCTTTAGCACAGATACGCAGTATTTT. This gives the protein CSVQTSGSASFSTDTQYF.

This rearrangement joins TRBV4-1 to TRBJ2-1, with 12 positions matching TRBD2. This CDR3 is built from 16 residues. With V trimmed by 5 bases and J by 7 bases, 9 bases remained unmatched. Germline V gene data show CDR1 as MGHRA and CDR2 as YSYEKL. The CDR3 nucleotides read TGCGCCAGCAGCTCTCACCTGACTAGCGGGAGTAATGAGCAGTTCTTC. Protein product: CASSSHLTSGSNEQFF.

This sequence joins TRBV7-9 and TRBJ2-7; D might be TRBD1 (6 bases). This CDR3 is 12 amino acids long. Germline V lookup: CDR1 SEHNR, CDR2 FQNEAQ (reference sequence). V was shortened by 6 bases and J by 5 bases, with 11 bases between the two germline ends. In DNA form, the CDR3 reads TGTGCCAGCAGGGGGGCCCGGGACGAGCAGTACTTC. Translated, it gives CASRGARDEQYF. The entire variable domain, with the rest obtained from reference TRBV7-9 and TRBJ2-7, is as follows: DTGVSQNPRHKITKRGQNVTFRCDPISEHNRLYWYRQTLGQGPEFLTYFQNEAQLEKSRLLSDRFSAERPKGSFSTLEIQRTEQGDSAMYLCASRGARDEQYFGPGTRLTVT.

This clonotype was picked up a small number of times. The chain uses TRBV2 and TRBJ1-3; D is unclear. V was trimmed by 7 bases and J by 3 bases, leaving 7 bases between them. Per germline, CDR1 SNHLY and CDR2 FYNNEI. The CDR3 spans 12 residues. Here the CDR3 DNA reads TGTGCCAGCACCAGAAGTGGAAACACCATATATTTT. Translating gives CASTRSGNTIYF.

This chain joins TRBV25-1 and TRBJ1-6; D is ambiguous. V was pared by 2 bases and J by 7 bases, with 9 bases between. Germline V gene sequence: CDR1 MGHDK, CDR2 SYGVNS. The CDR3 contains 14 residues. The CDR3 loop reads CASSETKANSPLHF. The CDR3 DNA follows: TGTGCCAGCAGTGAAACCAAAGCCAATTCACCCCTCCACTTT.

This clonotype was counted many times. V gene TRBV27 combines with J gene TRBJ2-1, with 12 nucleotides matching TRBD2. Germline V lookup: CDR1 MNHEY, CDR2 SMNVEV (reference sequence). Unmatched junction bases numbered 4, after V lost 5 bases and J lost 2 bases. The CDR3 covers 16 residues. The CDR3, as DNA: TGTGCCAGCAGTCCCGGACTAGCGGGACCCTACAATGAGCAGTTCTTC. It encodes CASSPGLAGPYNEQFF.